Reported below is one T cell receptor (beta chain). This clone appeared many times. There is no known antigen for this receptor. No clone much larger than this one lies a single base away; base qualities are absent. This record belongs to a study of PD-L1 blockade in urothelial cancer (dated by TCRdb to about 2017). In terms of the full investigation: Every patient began therapy in the mid-2010s and was given atezolizumab 1,200 mg intravenously every 3 weeks. Whole exome sequencing and RNA sequencing of pretreatment tumors were performed alongside TCR sequencing in the same patients. Blood samples yielded a median of around 150,000 T cells and roughly 83,000 unique TCRs, with median clonality approximately 0.08. The study was an exploratory multi-omic analysis of somatic, immune and clinical correlates of response to PD-L1 blockade with atezolizumab in urothelial cancer. Nine patients reached durable clinical benefit, while some 20 patients did not. Pretreatment tumor samples, along with matched peripheral blood collected serially before and after atezolizumab treatment, underwent TCR sequencing. Just over 28 patients had pretreatment blood TCR-seq, some 25 had at least one posttreatment blood collection, and some 25 had tumor TCR-seq. Blood samples were analyzed at two time points: 3 weeks after treatment start (second dose) and 6 weeks after treatment start. About 85% of the 29 patients were males with bladder-origin urothelial cancer, and about two thirds of the roughly 30 reported a prior smoking history. An ECOG performance status of 0 or 1 was recorded for the patients, and 0 to 3 prior chemotherapy regimens had been received by the patients. Durable clinical benefit was defined as a progression-free survival longer than 6 months, and TCR features were additionally tested against progression-free survival and overall survival. Points the paper makes about the study in general: Greater expansion of tumor-associated TCR clones in peripheral blood 3 weeks after the start of treatment was observed in patients with durable benefit (n of about 21, p = 0.022). Because the sample size was small (n of about 29) and many of the analyses were exploratory, the results are meant to be hypothesis-generating. Improved progression-free and overall survival was found to be associated with pretreatment peripheral blood TCR clonality below the median.

In light of the paper, this sample's time point label describes: pretreatment peripheral blood. A cohort of 25 to 30 patients with locally advanced or metastatic urothelial carcinoma, treated at Memorial Sloan Kettering on a trial protocol, was included. Peripheral blood mononuclear cells were collected pretreatment and during treatment, with between 1 and 8 total time points obtained per patient. The Qiagen DNeasy Blood extraction kit was used to purify genomic DNA from total PBMCs and tumor samples. Collected pretreatment and during treatment, PBMCs were isolated and stored as previously described. Synthetic TCR analog templates were spiked into each PCR to estimate absolute template abundance from read counts. TCRbeta CDR3 regions were amplified from genomic DNA with bias-controlled V and J gene primers using the immunoSEQ assay. Rearranged TCRbeta segments were sequenced at approximately 20X coverage. Per the source publication's procedure: Clustering was used to correct sequencing errors, and CDR3s were annotated against IMGT so that V, D and J genes could be assigned. Only productive TCRbeta rearrangements were used in downstream analyses, excluding out-of-frame or stop-codon sequences. To compute clonality, Shannon entropy was normalized by the log of the number of unique productive sequences and then subtracted from one. Fisher's exact test with Benjamini-Hochberg correction, at a threshold of adjusted p below 0.01, was used to find clones that differed between time points or between blood and tumor. TCRdb limited this immuneACCESS table to in-frame rearrangements with V and J called. A share of clones is missing; checked studies link under half to unresolved V genes, and the rest is unexplained. V and J calls and clone size are those listed in that table; D and trimming were worked out from the DNA. This sample is represented by tens of thousands of clones; 75% of them were singletons. The ten largest clones represent roughly 4% of the sample.

From the cysteine up to the phenylalanine, the CDR3 has a length of 14 residues. Just the 42-base CDR3 DNA is kept, in frame starting at base 1. Between the V and J ends, shortened by 6 bases and 5 bases respectively, the junction contains 16 bases. The germline V gene gives CDR1 as MDHEN and CDR2 as SYDVKM. The origin of this receptor is a man between 65 and 85 years old with urothelial cancer. This receptor chain uses TRBV28 and TRBJ1-1; TRBD1 is possibly the D segment (6 matching bases). Specimen: PBMCs, collected around atezolizumab (anti-PD-L1) treatment. The CDR3 has the sequence CASRLKPRGTEAFF. The base sequence is TGTGCCAGCAGATTAAAGCCGAGGGGGACTGAAGCTTTCTTT. This CDR3, with the reference TRBV28 and TRBJ1-1 proteins standing in past its ends, gives the full variable domain DVKVTQSSRYLVKRTGEKVFLECVQDMDHENMFWYRQDPGLGLRLIYFSYDVKMKEKGDIPEGYSVSREKKERFSLILESASTNQTSMYLCASRLKPRGTEAFFGQGTRLTVV.